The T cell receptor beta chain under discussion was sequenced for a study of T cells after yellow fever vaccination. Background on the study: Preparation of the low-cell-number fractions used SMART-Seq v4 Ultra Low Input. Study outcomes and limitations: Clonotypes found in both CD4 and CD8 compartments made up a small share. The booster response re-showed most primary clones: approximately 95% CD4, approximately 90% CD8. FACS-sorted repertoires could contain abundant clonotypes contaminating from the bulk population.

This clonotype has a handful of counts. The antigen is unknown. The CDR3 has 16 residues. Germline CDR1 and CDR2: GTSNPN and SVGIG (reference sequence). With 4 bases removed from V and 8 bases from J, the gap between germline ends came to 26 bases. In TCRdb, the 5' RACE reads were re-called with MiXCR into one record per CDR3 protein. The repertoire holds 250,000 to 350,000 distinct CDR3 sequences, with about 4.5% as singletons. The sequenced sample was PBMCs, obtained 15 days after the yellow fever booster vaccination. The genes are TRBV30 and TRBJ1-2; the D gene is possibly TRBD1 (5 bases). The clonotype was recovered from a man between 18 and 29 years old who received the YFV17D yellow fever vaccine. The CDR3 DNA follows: TGTGCCTGGACTACCGCGGGACGGTTAAAGAAGCAGGGCTACACCTTC. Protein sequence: CAWTTAGRLKKQGYTF.